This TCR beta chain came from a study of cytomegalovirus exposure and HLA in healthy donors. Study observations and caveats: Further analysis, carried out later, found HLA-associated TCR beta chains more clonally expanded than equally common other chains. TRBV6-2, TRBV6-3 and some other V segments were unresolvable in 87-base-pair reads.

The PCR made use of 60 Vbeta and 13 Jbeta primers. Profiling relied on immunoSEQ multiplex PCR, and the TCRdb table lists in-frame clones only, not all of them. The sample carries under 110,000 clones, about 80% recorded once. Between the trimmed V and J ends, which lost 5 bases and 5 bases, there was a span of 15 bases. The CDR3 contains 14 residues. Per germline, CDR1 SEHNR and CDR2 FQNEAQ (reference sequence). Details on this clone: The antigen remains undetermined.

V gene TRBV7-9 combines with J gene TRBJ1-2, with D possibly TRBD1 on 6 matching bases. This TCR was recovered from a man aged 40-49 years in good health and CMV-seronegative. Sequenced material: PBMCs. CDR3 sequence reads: CASSPTGQLYGYTF. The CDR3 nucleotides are TGTGCCAGCAGCCCTACAGGGCAATTGTATGGCTACACCTTC.